Listed here are 17 T cell receptor beta chains from one sample, sequenced in a study of T-cell reconstitution after alpha-beta-depleted transplantation in children. The authors prepared the TCRbeta library with unique molecular identifiers. A single record per CDR3 protein comes from TCRdb applying MiXCR to the PCR reads. The table has 500,000 or so distinct CDR3 sequences, about an eighth seen once. The starting material was PBMCs, mostly from graft donor cells, obtained 180 days after TCRalphabeta/CD19-depleted stem cell transplant. Source of these receptors: a female patient under 10 years old who had a stem cell transplant for aplastic anemia, so the T cells may come from the graft donor.

This chain uses TRBV12-3 or TRBV12-4 with TRBJ2-3, with D perhaps TRBD2 (5 bases). The CDR3 totals 13 residues. Between the trimmed V and J ends, which lost 4 bases and 6 bases, there was a span of 11 bases. DNA for the CDR3: TGTGCCAGCAGTTCAATACTAGGTGATACGCAGTATTTT. This translates into CASSSILGDTQYF.

CDR3 coding DNA: TGTGCCAGCAGTTACTCTAGTACCGGGAGCGGGGAGCTGTTTTTT. It encodes CASSYSSTGSGELFF. The chain is built from TRBV6-5 and TRBJ2-2; tentatively, D is TRBD2 (6 bases). Germline CDR1 is MNHEY and CDR2 is SVGAGI. The CDR3 is 15 residues long. The V gene lost 0 bases and the J gene lost 7 bases, with 12 bases spanning the gap.

The rearrangement uses TRBV7-2 and TRBJ1-2; no definite D call. Germline-derived CDR1 and CDR2 are SGHTA and FQGNSA. The CDR3 runs 14 residues. Trimming took 1 base from V and 6 from J, leaving 12 bases between them. CDR3 bases: TGTGCCAGCAGCTTAGAAGTTTACGTTCATGGCTACACCTTC. Residues: CASSLEVYVHGYTF.

This chain connects TRBV2 to TRBJ2-7; D uncertain. The germline V gene has CDR1 SNHLY and CDR2 FYNNEI. The germline V and J ends were trimmed by 1 base and 0 bases, with 10 bases remaining between them. The CDR3 consists of 15 residues. The CDR3 region is CASSEVDFNSYEQYF. CDR3 DNA sequence: TGTGCCAGCAGTGAAGTTGACTTTAACTCCTACGAGCAGTACTTC. The full variable domain, its missing parts supplied by reference TRBV2 and TRBJ2-7, is EPEVTQTPSHQVTQMGQEVILRCVPISNHLYFYWYRQILGQKVEFLVSFYNNEISEKSEIFDDQFSVERPDGSNFTLKIRSTKLEDSAMYFCASSEVDFNSYEQYFGPGTRLTVT.

In its sample, this clonotype is medium-sized (0.01 to 0.1%). The rearrangement links TRBV6-2 or TRBV6-3 to TRBJ2-7; TRBD1 is a possible D gene (5 bases). CDR1 and CDR2 from the germline V gene are MNHEY and SVGEGT. V lost 2 bases and J lost 3, with 11 bases in between. The CDR3 spans 14 residues. CDR3 in amino acids: CASSYGARGYEQYF. Written as DNA, the CDR3 is TGTGCCAGCAGTTACGGGGCTAGAGGCTACGAGCAGTACTTC.

The CDR3 DNA is TGCGCCAGCAGCCGCAAACCGAGGACTAGCGGGAGGACTCCCACAGATACGCAGTATTTT. Translation gives CASSRKPRTSGRTPTDTQYF. The V and J genes are TRBV4-3 and TRBJ2-3, with 14 bases aligning to TRBD2. The CDR3 has 20 amino acids. V was clipped by 4 bases and J by 2 bases; unmatched bases: 14. Germline assignment: CDR1 LGHNA and CDR2 YSLEER.

Points on this clonotype: A much larger clone lies a single base off, so this may be a read error. V gene TRBV20-1 combines with J gene TRBJ2-1; 10 bases are a match to TRBD2. This CDR3 region has 18 residues. CDR1 is DFQATT and CDR2 is SNEGSKA in the germline V gene (reference sequence). The CDR3 protein is CRALRLAGYPSSYNEQFF. The CDR3 DNA sequence: TGCAGGGCCCTTCGACTAGCGGGTTACCCCAGCTCCTACAATGAGCAGTTCTTC.

This clonotype was seen repeatedly, ten times or more. V usage is TRBV11-2 and J usage is TRBJ2-7; weak D call: TRBD2 (6 bases). Trimming left V 1 base short and J 0 bases short, with 13 bases between. CDR1 SGHAT and CDR2 FQNNGV come from the germline V gene. The CDR3 contains 16 residues. For the CDR3, the DNA is TGTGCCAGCAGCTTAGTCGGCGGGACCCTCTCCTACGAGCAGTACGTC. It is translated as CASSLVGGTLSYEQYV.

This clonotype was observed many times. J is TRBJ2-1 and V is TRBV18; 7 bases are a match to TRBD1. In germline, CDR1 is KGHSH, CDR2 LQKENI. This CDR3 is 13 amino acids long. J was trimmed by 8 bases and V by 3 bases; bases with no gene match: 4. This chain's CDR3 is CASSPRQGHEQFF. CDR3 in DNA: TGTGCCAGCTCACCCCGACAGGGACATGAGCAGTTCTTC.

This clonotype came up a few times. The CDR3 protein is CSAGDNAGVLTGELFF. As DNA, the CDR3 is TGCAGTGCCGGGGATAACGCGGGAGTCCTTACCGGGGAGCTGTTTTTT. The chain couples TRBV20-1 to TRBJ2-2; 7 bases agree with TRBD2. V was clipped by 6 bases and J by 5 bases; unmatched bases: 15. This CDR3 contains 16 residues. Germline CDR1 is DFQATT and CDR2 is SNEGSKA (reference sequence).

This clonotype was recorded at least ten times. The J gene is TRBJ2-1, the V gene TRBV29-1; D is perhaps TRBD1 (5 bases). With 4 bases removed from V and 1 base from J, the gap between germline ends came to 8 bases. CDR1 SQVTM and CDR2 ANQGSEA come from the germline V gene. This CDR3 spans 13 amino acids. CDR3 bases: TGCAGCGTTGGGAAGGGGTCCTACAATGAGCAGTTCTTC. Translating it yields CSVGKGSYNEQFF.

This clonotype was counted only a few times. The V gene is TRBV28, the J gene TRBJ1-5; D is perhaps TRBD1 (6 bases). V lost 10 bases and J lost 1, with 17 bases in between. The CDR3 runs to 15 residues. Germline V gene data show CDR1 as MDHEN and CDR2 as SYDVKM. The CDR3 DNA is TGTGCCACCCCAGGGGAGGGGGTGAGCAATCAGCCCCAGCATTTT. Translation gives CATPGEGVSNQPQHF.

This clonotype was found a few times. V gene TRBV7-9 combines with J gene TRBJ2-7; the D is unclear. Germline-derived CDR1 and CDR2 are SEHNR and FQNEAQ (reference sequence). CDR3 length: 13 residues. V lost 1 base, J lost 6 bases, and 10 bases lay in between. The CDR3 DNA sequence: TGTGCCAGCAGCTTAGTAAGTGCGGCCGAGCAGTACGTC. Translated: CASSLVSAAEQYV.

V and J are TRBV7-2 and TRBJ2-2; a weak D match, TRBD2 (6 bases). Looked up from germline, CDR1 is SGHTA and CDR2 is FQGNSA. This CDR3 has 16 residues. V dropped 8 bases and J dropped 0 bases, with 16 bases sitting between them. CDR3 DNA sequence: TGTGCCAGCTCGCCCCGACTAGTGACGAACACCGGGGAGCTGTTTTTT. This sequence encodes CASSPRLVTNTGELFF.

The chain employs TRBV7-2 and TRBJ2-5; a weak D match, TRBD2 (6 bases). This CDR3 contains 14 residues. CDR1 and CDR2 (germline): SGHTA, FQGNSA. V was shortened by 6 bases and J by 5 bases, with 16 bases between the two germline ends. DNA for the CDR3: TGTGCCAGCAGTCCAGGAGGGTCAGTGGAGACCCAGTACTTC. Protein product: CASSPGGSVETQYF.

Many counts were recorded for this clonotype. V usage is TRBV24-1 and J usage is TRBJ2-1; 8 bases map to TRBD2. With V trimmed by 4 bases and J by 3 bases, 4 bases remained unmatched. Germline loops: CDR1 KGHDR, CDR2 SFDVKD. This CDR3 is built from 15 residues. The CDR3 region is CATSEREVNYNEQFF. DNA of the CDR3: TGTGCCACCAGTGAGCGGGAGGTTAACTACAATGAGCAGTTCTTC.

There are a few counts of this clonotype. The J gene is TRBJ2-2, the V gene TRBV12-3 or TRBV12-4; D is unresolved. Deletions cut 4 bases from V and 7 bases from J, with 16 bases between. The CDR3 length is 15 residues. CDR3: CASSSSGPRGGELFF. As DNA, the CDR3 is TGTGCCAGCAGTTCCTCCGGGCCTAGAGGCGGGGAGCTGTTTTTT.